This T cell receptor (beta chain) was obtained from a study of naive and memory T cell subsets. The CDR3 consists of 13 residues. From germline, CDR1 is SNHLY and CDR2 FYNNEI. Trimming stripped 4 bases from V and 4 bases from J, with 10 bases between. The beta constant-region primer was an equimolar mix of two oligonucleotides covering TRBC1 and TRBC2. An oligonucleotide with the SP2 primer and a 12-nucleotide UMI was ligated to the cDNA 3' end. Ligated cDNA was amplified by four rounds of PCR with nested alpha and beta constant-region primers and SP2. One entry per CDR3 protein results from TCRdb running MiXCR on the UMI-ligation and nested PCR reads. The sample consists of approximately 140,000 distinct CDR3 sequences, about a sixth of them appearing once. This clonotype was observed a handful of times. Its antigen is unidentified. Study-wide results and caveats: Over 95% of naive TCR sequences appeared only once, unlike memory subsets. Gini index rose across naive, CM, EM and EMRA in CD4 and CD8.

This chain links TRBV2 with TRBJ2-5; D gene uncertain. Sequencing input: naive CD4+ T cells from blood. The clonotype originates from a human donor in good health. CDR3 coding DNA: TGTGCCAGCAGTGCGAGTGGTCGAGAGACCCAGTACTTC. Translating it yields CASSASGRETQYF.